This TCR beta chain was sequenced in a study of CD8+ T cells in alopecia areata. Losses at the gene ends were 1 base for V and 5 bases for J; bases not matched to a gene: 5. This CDR3 is 15 amino acids long. The germline V gene encodes CDR1 SQVTM and CDR2 ANQGSEA. Reverse transcription of extracted RNA yielded cDNA, which provided the sequencing template. TCRdb's table, derived via immunoSEQ multiplex PCR, lists solely in-frame clones and lacks some. The data contain about 150,000 clones, around 50% of them seen just once; the ten biggest clones take up 19%. The receptor's source is a human donor with alopecia areata. The gene calls are TRBV29-1 and TRBJ2-1; 10 bases map to TRBD2. Sequenced here: CD8+ T cells sorted from blood, sampled at week 0. The CDR3: CSVEVVGLADNEQFF. The CDR3 region has the DNA TGCAGCGTTGAAGTAGTCGGACTAGCGGACAATGAGCAGTTCTTC.